A single sample gave rise to the 24 T cell receptor beta chains below, sequenced in a study of cytomegalovirus exposure and HLA in healthy donors. Amplification used 60 Vbeta primers and 13 Jbeta primers. Assay: immunoSEQ multiplex PCR; the TCRdb copy retains only in-frame clones and omits some. The sample holds 150,000 to 200,000 clones. Specimen: PBMCs. These receptors were taken from a woman between 18 and 29 years old in good health and CMV-seropositive.

CDR3 in amino acids: CASSQQYNYGSGIRTYEQYF. The CDR3 bases are TGCGCCAGCAGCCAACAGTACAATTACGGTAGCGGGATTAGAACGTACGAGCAGTACTTC. The chain recombines TRBV4-1 with TRBJ2-7; 8 nucleotides align to TRBD2. V lost 2 bases and J lost 4; bases outside the gene matches: 22. CDR1 and CDR2 (germline): MGHRA, YSYEKL. The CDR3 runs 20 residues.

V gene TRBV7-2 combines with J gene TRBJ2-7, with 8 bases identical to TRBD2. CDR1 and CDR2 from the germline V gene are SGHTA and FQGNSA. CDR3 length: 13 amino acids. V shed 4 bases, J shed 4 bases, and the junction held 3 bases outside the gene matches. The chain's CDR3 is CASSSLAAYEQYF. DNA of the CDR3: TGTGCCAGCAGCTCACTAGCGGCATACGAGCAGTACTTC.

The chain couples TRBV7-9 to TRBJ1-1, with 7 bases fitting TRBD1. V was clipped by 2 bases and J by 8 bases; unmatched bases: 8. The CDR3 is 14 residues long. Per germline, CDR1 SEHNR and CDR2 FQNEAQ (reference sequence). CDR3 nucleotide sequence: TGTGCCAGCAGCTTAAGGGCCGGGACAGCCGAAGCTTTCTTT. It specifies CASSLRAGTAEAFF.

The CDR3 bases are TGTGCCAGCAGCCAATTAGCGGGGGGGCCTAGCAAAGAGACCCAGTACTTC. Its protein is CASSQLAGGPSKETQYF. The chain joins TRBV4-2 to TRBJ2-5; 11 nucleotides agree with TRBD2. The CDR3 has 17 amino acids. Germline CDR1 reads LGHNA; CDR2 reads YNFKEQ. Germline trimming cut 2 bases from V and 3 bases from J; bases unmatched to any gene: 8.

The chain recombines TRBV30 with TRBJ2-2, with 13 bases identical to TRBD2. With V trimmed by 5 bases and J by 6 bases, 3 bases remained unmatched. This CDR3 is 14 amino acids long. Germline V CDR1 and CDR2: GTSNPN, SVGIG (reference sequence). CDR3 amino acids: CAWPGLAGPGELFF. CDR3 bases: TGTGCCTGGCCGGGACTAGCGGGGCCCGGGGAGCTGTTTTTT.

The chain recombines TRBV11-3 with TRBJ2-3, with TRBD2 identical over 10 bases. Trimming removed 4 bases from V and 0 bases from J; junction bases left unmatched: 7. Germline assignment: CDR1 SGHNT and CDR2 YENEEA. The CDR3 runs 17 residues. The CDR3 spells CASSYPIAGGSTDTQYF. The CDR3 DNA reads as TGTGCCAGCAGCTACCCTATAGCGGGGGGCAGCACAGATACGCAGTATTTT.

The chain has TRBV11-1 and TRBJ1-1; D uncertain. CDR3 size: 16 residues. From germline, CDR1 is SGHAT and CDR2 FQDESV (reference sequence). V dropped 5 bases and J dropped 4 bases, with 20 bases sitting between them. CDR3 nucleotides: TGTGCCAGCAGCCGACTGACGTTGGCATCTGGCACTGAAGCTTTCTTT. This sequence encodes CASSRLTLASGTEAFF.

The chain couples TRBV18 to TRBJ1-1; no reliable D call. Germline V gene data show CDR1 as KGHSH and CDR2 as LQKENI. The CDR3 is 15 residues long. The V gene lost 3 bases and the J gene lost 1 base, with 12 bases spanning the gap. CDR3 in DNA: TGTGCCAGCTCACCCCGGTTCGGGGAGAACACTGAAGCTTTCTTT. It is translated as CASSPRFGENTEAFF.

The chain employs TRBV6-5 and TRBJ1-1; D is unclear. CDR1 is MNHEY, CDR2 SVGAGI, per germline. Trimming pared 2 bases from V and 4 bases from J, leaving 14 bases between. This CDR3 has 15 amino acids. This CDR3 reads CASSYGGAEATEAFF. CDR3 DNA sequence: TGTGCCAGCAGTTACGGTGGCGCAGAGGCCACTGAAGCTTTCTTT.

V usage is TRBV5-8 and J usage is TRBJ1-5, with a tentative D call TRBD1 (6 bases). The CDR3 has 15 amino acids. Germline V gene sequence: CDR1 SGHTS, CDR2 YDEGEE. V dropped 0 bases and J dropped 1 base, with 8 bases sitting between them. The CDR3 coding sequence is TGTGCCAGCAGCTTGGGACAGGAGAGCAATCAGCCCCAGCATTTT. Protein sequence: CASSLGQESNQPQHF.

V usage is TRBV28 and J usage is TRBJ1-1; TRBD1 might be the D (5 bases). CDR3 length equals 16 residues. The V end lost 5 bases, the J end lost 3 bases, and 19 bases lay between the germline ends. CDR1 MDHEN and CDR2 SYDVKM come from the germline V gene. CDR3 loop: CASSPFLRGRDTEAFF. CDR3 DNA sequence: TGTGCCAGCAGTCCTTTCCTGCGGGGCCGAGACACTGAAGCTTTCTTT. Supplemented by reference TRBV28 and TRBJ1-1, the full variable domain reads DVKVTQSSRYLVKRTGEKVFLECVQDMDHENMFWYRQDPGLGLRLIYFSYDVKMKEKGDIPEGYSVSREKKERFSLILESASTNQTSMYLCASSPFLRGRDTEAFFGQGTRLTVV.

The chain is built from TRBV7-9 and TRBJ2-1; TRBD2 matches at 9 bases. The germline V gene has CDR1 SEHNR and CDR2 FQNEAQ (reference sequence). The CDR3 is 17 residues long. Unmatched junction bases numbered 17, after V lost 8 bases and J lost 6 bases. The CDR3 loop reads CASQGQTGGRGGNEQFF. CDR3 nucleotides: TGTGCCAGCCAAGGGCAAACAGGCGGGAGGGGTGGCAATGAGCAGTTCTTC. Full variable domain (remainder filled in from reference TRBV7-9 and TRBJ2-1): DTGVSQNPRHKITKRGQNVTFRCDPISEHNRLYWYRQTLGQGPEFLTYFQNEAQLEKSRLLSDRFSAERPKGSFSTLEIQRTEQGDSAMYLCASQGQTGGRGGNEQFFGPGTRLTVL.

This chain connects TRBV18 to TRBJ2-7; 8 positions agree with TRBD1. With V trimmed by 5 bases and J by 3 bases, 6 bases remained unmatched. The CDR3 runs to 14 residues. Per the germline V gene, CDR1 is KGHSH and CDR2 is LQKENI. The CDR3 is CASSSTGGIYEQYF. CDR3 sequence (DNA): TGTGCCAGCTCATCAACAGGGGGTATCTACGAGCAGTACTTC.

The chain couples TRBV7-9 to TRBJ2-7; 8 positions match TRBD1. The CDR3 is 15 amino acids. The germline CDR1 and CDR2 sequences are SEHNR and FQNEAQ (reference sequence). J gave up 2 bases and V 1 base, and 4 bases lay outside the gene matches. CDR3 bases: TGTGCCAGCAGCTTAGGGACAGGGAGTGCCTACGAGCAGTACTTC. Residues: CASSLGTGSAYEQYF.

This chain uses TRBV15 with TRBJ2-1; 7 positions agree with TRBD2. This CDR3 is 15 amino acids long. The germline gives CDR1 LNHNV, CDR2 YYDKDF (reference sequence). With 1 base clipped from V and 2 bases from J, the junction kept 2 bases outside the gene matches. The CDR3 DNA is TGTGCCACCAGCAGAGTTGGGGGGGCCTACAATGAGCAGTTCTTC. Protein: CATSRVGGAYNEQFF.

The rearrangement uses TRBV30 and TRBJ2-2; maybe TRBD2 (5 bases). V lost 8 bases to trimming and J lost 2 bases, with 15 bases between them. This CDR3 has 14 amino acids. The germline V gene encodes CDR1 GTSNPN and CDR2 SVGIG (reference sequence). This CDR3 reads CAGGRTFNTGELFF. The CDR3 DNA follows: TGTGCCGGAGGTCGAACGTTTAACACCGGGGAGCTGTTTTTT.

The rearrangement uses TRBV25-1 and TRBJ1-3; D not certain. The V and J ends lost 5 bases and 6 bases respectively, with 11 bases between them. The germline CDR1 and CDR2 sequences are MGHDK and SYGVNS. CDR3 length equals 13 residues. The chain's CDR3 is CASSLEDPNTIYF. The CDR3 coding sequence is TGTGCCAGCAGTCTGGAGGATCCAAACACCATATATTTT. Complete variable domain (other parts from reference TRBV25-1 and TRBJ1-3): EADIYQTPRYLVIGTGKKITLECSQTMGHDKMYWYQQDPGMELHLIHYSYGVNSTEKGDLSSESTVSRIRTEHFPLTLESARPSHTSQYLCASSLEDPNTIYFGEGSWLTVV.

The CDR3 spells CASSLKARGQTYEQYF. DNA for the CDR3: TGTGCCAGCAGTTTAAAGGCCAGGGGGCAGACCTACGAGCAGTACTTC. The chain is built from TRBV27 and TRBJ2-7; 8 bases line up with TRBD1. CDR1 is MNHEY and CDR2 is SMNVEV in the germline V gene (reference sequence). V shed 2 bases and J 2 bases; nucleotides not matched to a gene: 8. The CDR3 length is 16 residues.

V and J are TRBV29-1 and TRBJ2-3; D is unclear. CDR1 and CDR2 (germline): SQVTM, ANQGSEA. This CDR3 comprises 13 residues. V dropped 2 bases and J dropped 3 bases, with 9 bases sitting between them. CDR3 nucleotides: TGCAGCGTTGAACCCCCTCTAACAGATACGCAGTATTTT. This codes for CSVEPPLTDTQYF.

J is TRBJ2-1 and V is TRBV7-2; D may be TRBD2 (5 bases). Deletions cut 5 bases from V and 7 bases from J, with 15 bases between. Germline V gene lookup returns CDR1 SGHTA and CDR2 FQGNSA. The CDR3 length is 14 residues. CDR3 nucleotides: TGTGCCAGCAGCAACTCTCCGGGGAGAAATGAGCAGTTCTTC. Its protein product is CASSNSPGRNEQFF.

CDR3 protein: CASSLYAGLDTDTQYF. Written as DNA, the CDR3 is TGTGCCAGCAGCCTTTACGCCGGACTAGACACAGATACGCAGTATTTT. The chain recombines TRBV7-6 with TRBJ2-3; 7 nucleotides agree with TRBD2. The germline V gene has CDR1 SGHVS and CDR2 FNYEAQ. This CDR3 has 16 residues. The junction had 10 bases not matched to a gene; V was cut back by 5 bases and J by 2 bases.

The J gene is TRBJ2-1, the V gene TRBV18; the D gene is possibly TRBD2 (6 bases). CDR3 length: 19 amino acids. CDR1 and CDR2 (germline): KGHSH, LQKENI. V was trimmed by 0 bases and J by 3 bases, leaving 21 bases between them. In nucleotides, the CDR3 is TGTGCCAGCTCACCACCGGCCCGTTTCTCGCGGGGCTTCTACAATGAGCAGTTCTTC. The encoded protein is CASSPPARFSRGFYNEQFF.

The chain couples TRBV11-2 to TRBJ1-2; the match to TRBD1 covers 7 bases. Germline CDR1 and CDR2: SGHAT and FQNNGV. The CDR3 sequence is 14 residues long. After removal of 0 bases from V and 3 bases from J, the junction contained 1 base not matched to a gene. CDR3 nucleotides: TGTGCCAGCAGCTTAGAAGGGACAGACTATGGCTACACCTTC. This translates into CASSLEGTDYGYTF.

This chain connects TRBV7-2 to TRBJ2-7; D is possibly TRBD2 (6 bases). Trimming pared 1 base from V and 6 bases from J, leaving 16 bases between. This CDR3 region has 15 residues. Germline loops: CDR1 SGHTA, CDR2 FQGNSA. The CDR3, as DNA: TGTGCCAGCAGCTTAGGCGGGGTGGGGGGTGGCGAGCAGTACTTC. Translating it yields CASSLGGVGGGEQYF.